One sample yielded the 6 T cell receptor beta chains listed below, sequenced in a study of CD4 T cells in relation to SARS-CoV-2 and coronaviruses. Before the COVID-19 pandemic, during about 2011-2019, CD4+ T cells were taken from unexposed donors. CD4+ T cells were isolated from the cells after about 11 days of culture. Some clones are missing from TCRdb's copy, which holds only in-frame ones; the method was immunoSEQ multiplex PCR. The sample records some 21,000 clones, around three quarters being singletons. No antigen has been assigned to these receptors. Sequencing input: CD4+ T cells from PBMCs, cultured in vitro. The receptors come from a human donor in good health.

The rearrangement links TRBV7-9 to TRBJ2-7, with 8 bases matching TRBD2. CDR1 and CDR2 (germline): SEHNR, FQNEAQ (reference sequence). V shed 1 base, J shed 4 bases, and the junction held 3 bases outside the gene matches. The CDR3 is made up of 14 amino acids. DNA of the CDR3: TGTGCCAGCAGCTTAGGGACTAGCTCGTACGAGCAGTACTTC. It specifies CASSLGTSSYEQYF.

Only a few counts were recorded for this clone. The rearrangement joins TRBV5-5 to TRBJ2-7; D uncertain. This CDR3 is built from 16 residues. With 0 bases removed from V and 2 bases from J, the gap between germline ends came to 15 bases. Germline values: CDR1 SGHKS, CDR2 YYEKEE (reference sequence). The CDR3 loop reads CASSLGTPWATYEQYF. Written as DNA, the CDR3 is TGTGCCAGCAGCTTGGGGACCCCATGGGCCACCTACGAGCAGTACTTC.

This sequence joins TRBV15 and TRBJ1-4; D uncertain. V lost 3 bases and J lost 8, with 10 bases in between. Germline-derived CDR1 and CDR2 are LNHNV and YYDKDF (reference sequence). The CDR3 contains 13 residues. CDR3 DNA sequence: TGTGCCACCAGCAGCGGAAGCATGGAAAAACTGTTTTTT. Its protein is CATSSGSMEKLFF.

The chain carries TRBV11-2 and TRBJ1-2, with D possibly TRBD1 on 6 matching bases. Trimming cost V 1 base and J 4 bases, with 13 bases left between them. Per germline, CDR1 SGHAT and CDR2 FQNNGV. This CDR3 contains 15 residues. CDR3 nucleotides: TGTGCCAGCAGCTTAGGGTCTGGGGGGCGCTATGGCTACACCTTC. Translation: CASSLGSGGRYGYTF.

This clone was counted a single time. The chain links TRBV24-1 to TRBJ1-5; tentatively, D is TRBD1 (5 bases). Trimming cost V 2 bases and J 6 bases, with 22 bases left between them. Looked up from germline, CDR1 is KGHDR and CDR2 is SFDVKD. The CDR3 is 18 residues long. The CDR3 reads CATSDSGSGNIATQPQHF. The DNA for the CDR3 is TGTGCCACCAGTGATTCCGGATCAGGGAACATTGCCACTCAGCCCCAGCATTTT.

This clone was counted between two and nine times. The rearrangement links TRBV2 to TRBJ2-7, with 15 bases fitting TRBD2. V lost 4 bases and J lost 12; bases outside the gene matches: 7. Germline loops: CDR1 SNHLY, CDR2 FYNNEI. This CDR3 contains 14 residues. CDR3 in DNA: TGTGCCAGCAGTGGGACTAGCGGGAGGGCCCTGGTGTACTTC. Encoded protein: CASSGTSGRALVYF.